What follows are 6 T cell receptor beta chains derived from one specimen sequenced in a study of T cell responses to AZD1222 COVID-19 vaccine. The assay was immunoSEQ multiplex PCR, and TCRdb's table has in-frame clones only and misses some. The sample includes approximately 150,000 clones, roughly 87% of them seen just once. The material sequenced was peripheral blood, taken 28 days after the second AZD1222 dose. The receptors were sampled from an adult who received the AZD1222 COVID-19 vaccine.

The CDR3 DNA reads as TGCGCCAGCAGCCAAGAACCGGGCCCCACCGGGGAGCTGTTTTTT. This codes for CASSQEPGPTGELFF. This chain links TRBV4-1 with TRBJ2-2, with D uncertain. The CDR3 spans 15 residues. Germline lookup yields CDR1 MGHRA and CDR2 YSYEKL. Deletions cut 0 bases from V and 4 bases from J, with 9 bases between.

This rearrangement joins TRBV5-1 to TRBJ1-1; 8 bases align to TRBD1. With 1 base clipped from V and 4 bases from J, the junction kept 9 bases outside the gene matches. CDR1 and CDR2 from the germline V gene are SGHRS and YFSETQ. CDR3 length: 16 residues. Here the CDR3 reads CASSLTAGGQGTEAFF. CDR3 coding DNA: TGCGCCAGCAGCTTGACGGCAGGGGGCCAAGGCACTGAAGCTTTCTTT.

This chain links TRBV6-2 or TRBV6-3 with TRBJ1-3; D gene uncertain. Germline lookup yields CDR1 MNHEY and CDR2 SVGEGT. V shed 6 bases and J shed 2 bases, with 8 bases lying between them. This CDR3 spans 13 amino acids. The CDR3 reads CASSRNTGNTIYF. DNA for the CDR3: TGTGCCAGCAGCCGGAATACTGGAAACACCATATATTTT.

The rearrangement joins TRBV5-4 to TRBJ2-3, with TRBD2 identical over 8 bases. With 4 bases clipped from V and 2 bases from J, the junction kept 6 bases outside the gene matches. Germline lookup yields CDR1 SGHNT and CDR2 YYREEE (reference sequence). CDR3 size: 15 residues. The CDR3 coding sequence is TGTGCCAGCAGCACCTGGACTAGCTCCACAGATACGCAGTATTTT. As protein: CASSTWTSSTDTQYF.

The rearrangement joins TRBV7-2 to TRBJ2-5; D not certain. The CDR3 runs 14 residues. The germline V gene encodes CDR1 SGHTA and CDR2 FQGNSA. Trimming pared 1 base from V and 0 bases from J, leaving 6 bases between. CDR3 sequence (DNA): TGTGCCAGCAGCTTAGGCGGACACCAAGAGACCCAGTACTTC. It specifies CASSLGGHQETQYF.

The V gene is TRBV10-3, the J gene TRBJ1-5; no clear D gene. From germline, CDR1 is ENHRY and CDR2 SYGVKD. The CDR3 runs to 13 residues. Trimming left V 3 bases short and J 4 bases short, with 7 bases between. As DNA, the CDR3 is TGTGCCATCAGTGATAGGGCGAATCAGCCCCAGCATTTT. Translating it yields CAISDRANQPQHF.